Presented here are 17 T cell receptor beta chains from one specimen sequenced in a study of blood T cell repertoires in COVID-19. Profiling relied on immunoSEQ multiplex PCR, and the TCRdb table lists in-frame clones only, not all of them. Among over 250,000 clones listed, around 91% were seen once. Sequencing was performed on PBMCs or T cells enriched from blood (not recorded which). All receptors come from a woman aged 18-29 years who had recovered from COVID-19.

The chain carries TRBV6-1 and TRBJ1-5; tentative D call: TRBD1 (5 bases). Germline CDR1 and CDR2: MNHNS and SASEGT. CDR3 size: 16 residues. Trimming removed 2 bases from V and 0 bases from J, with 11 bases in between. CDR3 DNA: TGTGCCAGCAGTGAATGGGTAGGGGATAGCAATCAGCCCCAGCATTTT. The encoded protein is CASSEWVGDSNQPQHF.

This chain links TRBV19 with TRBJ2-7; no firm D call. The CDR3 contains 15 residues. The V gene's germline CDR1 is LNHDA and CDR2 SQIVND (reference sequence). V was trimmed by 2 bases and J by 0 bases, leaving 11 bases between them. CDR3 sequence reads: CASSIFLQSSYEQYF. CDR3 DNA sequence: TGTGCCAGTAGTATATTCTTACAGAGCTCCTACGAGCAGTACTTC.

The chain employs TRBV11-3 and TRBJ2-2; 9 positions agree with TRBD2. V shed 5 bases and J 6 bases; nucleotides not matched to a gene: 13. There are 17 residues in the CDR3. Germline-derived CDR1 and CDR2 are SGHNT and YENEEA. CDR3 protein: CASSPGRGGLMAGELFF. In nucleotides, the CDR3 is TGTGCCAGCAGCCCGGGGCGGGGGGGCCTTATGGCCGGGGAGCTGTTTTTT.

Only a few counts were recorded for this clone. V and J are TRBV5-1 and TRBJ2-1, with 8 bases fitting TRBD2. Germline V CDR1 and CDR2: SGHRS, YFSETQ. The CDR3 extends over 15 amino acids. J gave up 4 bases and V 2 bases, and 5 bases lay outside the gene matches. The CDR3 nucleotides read TGCGCCAGCAGCTTAACGCGGGGGGATTACAATGAGCAGTTCTTC. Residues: CASSLTRGDYNEQFF.

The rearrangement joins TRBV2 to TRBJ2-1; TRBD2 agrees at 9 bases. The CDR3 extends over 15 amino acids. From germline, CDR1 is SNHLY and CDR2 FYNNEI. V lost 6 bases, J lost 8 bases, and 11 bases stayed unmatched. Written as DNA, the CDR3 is TGTGCCAGCAGATTTCGGGCGCGGGGGGGGTATGAGCAGTTCTTC. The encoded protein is CASRFRARGGYEQFF.

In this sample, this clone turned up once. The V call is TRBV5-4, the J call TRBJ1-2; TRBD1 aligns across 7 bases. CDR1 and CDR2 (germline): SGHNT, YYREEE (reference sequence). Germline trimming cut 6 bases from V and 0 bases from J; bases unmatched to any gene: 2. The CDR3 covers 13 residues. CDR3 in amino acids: CASTQGANYGYTF. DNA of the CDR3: TGTGCCAGCACCCAGGGGGCTAACTATGGCTACACCTTC. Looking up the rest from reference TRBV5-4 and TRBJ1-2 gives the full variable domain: ETGVTQSPTHLIKTRGQQVTLRCSSQSGHNTVSWYQQALGQGPQFIFQYYREEENGRGNFPPRFSGLQFPNYSSELNVNALELDDSALYLCASTQGANYGYTFGSGTRLTVV.

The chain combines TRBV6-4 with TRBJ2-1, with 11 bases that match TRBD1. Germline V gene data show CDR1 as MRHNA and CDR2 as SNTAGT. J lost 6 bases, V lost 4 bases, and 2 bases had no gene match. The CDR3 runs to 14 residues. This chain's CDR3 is CASSGGTGGNEQFF. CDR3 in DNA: TGTGCCAGCAGTGGGGGGACAGGGGGCAATGAGCAGTTCTTC.

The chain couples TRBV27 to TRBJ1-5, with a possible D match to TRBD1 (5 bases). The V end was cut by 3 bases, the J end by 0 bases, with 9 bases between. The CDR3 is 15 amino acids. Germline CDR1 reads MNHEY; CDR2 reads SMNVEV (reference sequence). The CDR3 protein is CASSFLQASNQPQHF. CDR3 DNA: TGTGCCAGCAGTTTCCTACAGGCTAGCAATCAGCCCCAGCATTTT.

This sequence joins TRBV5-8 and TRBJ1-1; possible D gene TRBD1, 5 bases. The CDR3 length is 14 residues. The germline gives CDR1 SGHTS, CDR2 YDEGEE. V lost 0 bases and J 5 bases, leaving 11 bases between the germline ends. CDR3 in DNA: TGTGCCAGCAGCTTGGACGGGGGGATGACTGAAGCTTTCTTT. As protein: CASSLDGGMTEAFF.

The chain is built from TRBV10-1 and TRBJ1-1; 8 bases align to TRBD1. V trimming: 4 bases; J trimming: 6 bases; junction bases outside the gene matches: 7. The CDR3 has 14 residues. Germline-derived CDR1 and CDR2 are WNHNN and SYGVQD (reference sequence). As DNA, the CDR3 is TGCGCCAGCAGTGTGGACAGGGTGCGCGCTGAAGCTTTCTTT. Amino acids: CASSVDRVRAEAFF.

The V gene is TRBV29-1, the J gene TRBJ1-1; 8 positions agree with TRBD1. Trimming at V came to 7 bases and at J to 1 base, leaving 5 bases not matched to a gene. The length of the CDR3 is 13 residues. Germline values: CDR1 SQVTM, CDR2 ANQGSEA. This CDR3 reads CSGSGGPNTEAFF. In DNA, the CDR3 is TGCAGCGGATCAGGGGGCCCGAACACTGAAGCTTTCTTT.

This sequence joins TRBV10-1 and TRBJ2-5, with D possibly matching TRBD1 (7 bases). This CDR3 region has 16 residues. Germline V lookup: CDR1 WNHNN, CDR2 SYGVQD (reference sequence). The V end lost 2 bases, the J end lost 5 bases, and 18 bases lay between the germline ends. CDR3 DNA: TGCGCCAGCAGTGAGCGGCTCTCGACAGGGAGGGAGACCCAGTACTTC. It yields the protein CASSERLSTGRETQYF.

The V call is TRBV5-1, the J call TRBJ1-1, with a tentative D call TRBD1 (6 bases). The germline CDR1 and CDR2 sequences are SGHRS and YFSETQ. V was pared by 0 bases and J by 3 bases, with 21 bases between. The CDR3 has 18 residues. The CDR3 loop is CASSLDHPQIRGDTEAFF. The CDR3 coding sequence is TGCGCCAGCAGCTTGGACCATCCCCAGATCAGGGGAGACACTGAAGCTTTCTTT.

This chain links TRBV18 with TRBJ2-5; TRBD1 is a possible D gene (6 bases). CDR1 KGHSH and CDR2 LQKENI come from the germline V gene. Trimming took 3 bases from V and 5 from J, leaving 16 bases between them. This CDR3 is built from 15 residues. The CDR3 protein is CASSPDSGRAETQYF. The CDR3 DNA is TGTGCCAGCTCACCGGACAGCGGCAGGGCGGAGACCCAGTACTTC. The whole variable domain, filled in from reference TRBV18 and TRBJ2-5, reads NAGVMQNPRHLVRRRGQEARLRCSPMKGHSHVYWYRQLPEEGLKFMVYLQKENIIDESGMPKERFSAEFPKEGPSILRIQQVVRGDSAAYFCASSPDSGRAETQYFGPGTRLLVL.

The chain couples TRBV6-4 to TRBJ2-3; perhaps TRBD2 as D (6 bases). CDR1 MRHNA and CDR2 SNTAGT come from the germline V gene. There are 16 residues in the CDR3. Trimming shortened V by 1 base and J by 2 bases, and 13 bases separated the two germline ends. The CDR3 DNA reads TGTGCCAGCAGTGACTGGGGGACTTATTCCACAGATACGCAGTATTTT. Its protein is CASSDWGTYSTDTQYF.

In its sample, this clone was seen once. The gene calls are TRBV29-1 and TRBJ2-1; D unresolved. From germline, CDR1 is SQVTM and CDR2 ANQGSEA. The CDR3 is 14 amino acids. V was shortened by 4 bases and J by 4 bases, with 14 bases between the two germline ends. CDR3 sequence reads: CSVGTPSPYNEQFF. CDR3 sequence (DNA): TGCAGCGTTGGAACTCCATCACCGTACAATGAGCAGTTCTTC.

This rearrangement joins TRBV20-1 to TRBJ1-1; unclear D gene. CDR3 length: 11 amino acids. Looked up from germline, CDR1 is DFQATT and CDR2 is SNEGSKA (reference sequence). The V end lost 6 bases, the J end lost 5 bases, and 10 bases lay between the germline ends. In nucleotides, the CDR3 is TGCAGTGCCAGACGGAGAACTGAAGCTTTCTTT. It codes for CSARRRTEAFF.